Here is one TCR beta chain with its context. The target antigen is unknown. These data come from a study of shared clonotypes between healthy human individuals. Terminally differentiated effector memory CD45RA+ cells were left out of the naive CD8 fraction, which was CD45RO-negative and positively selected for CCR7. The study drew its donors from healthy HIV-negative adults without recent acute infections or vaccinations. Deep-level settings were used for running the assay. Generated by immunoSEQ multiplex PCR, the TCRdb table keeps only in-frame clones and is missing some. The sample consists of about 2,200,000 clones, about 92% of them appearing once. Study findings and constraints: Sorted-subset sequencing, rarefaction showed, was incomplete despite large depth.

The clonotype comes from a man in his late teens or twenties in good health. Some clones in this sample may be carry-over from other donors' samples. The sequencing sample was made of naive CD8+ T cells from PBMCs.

The CDR3 DNA follows: TGTGCCAGCAGTTCGACTTACGGGTGGGGCTACGAGCAGTACTTC. It codes for CASSSTYGWGYEQYF. The rearrangement links TRBV6-6 to TRBJ2-7, with D hard to call. Germline values: CDR1 MNHNY, CDR2 SVGAGI (reference sequence). CDR3 length: 15 residues. V was clipped by 4 bases and J by 3 bases, with 16 bases between them.